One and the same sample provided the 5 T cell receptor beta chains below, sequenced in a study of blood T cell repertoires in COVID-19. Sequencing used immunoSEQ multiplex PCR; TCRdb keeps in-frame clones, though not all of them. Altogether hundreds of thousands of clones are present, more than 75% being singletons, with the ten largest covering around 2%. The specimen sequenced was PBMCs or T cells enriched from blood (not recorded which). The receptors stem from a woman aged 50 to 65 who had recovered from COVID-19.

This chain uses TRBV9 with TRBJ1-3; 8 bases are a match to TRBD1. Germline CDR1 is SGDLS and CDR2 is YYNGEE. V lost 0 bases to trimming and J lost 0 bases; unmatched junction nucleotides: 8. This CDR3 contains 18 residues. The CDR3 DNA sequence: TGTGCCAGCAGCGTAGCCGGGACAGGAACCTCCTCTGGAAACACCATATATTTT. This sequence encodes CASSVAGTGTSSGNTIYF.

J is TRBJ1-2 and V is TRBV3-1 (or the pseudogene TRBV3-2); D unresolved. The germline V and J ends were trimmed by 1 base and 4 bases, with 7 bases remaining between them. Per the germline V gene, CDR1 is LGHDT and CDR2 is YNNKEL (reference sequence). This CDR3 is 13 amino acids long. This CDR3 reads CASSQARLYGYTF. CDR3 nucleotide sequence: TGTGCCAGCAGCCAAGCTCGACTCTATGGCTACACCTTC.

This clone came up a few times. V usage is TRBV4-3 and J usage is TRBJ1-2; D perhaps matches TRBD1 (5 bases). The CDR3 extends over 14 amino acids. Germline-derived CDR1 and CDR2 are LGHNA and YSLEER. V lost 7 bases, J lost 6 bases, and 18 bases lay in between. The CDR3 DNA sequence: TGCGCCAGCACCGACCGACAGCGTCGCGATGGCTACACCTTC. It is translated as CASTDRQRRDGYTF.

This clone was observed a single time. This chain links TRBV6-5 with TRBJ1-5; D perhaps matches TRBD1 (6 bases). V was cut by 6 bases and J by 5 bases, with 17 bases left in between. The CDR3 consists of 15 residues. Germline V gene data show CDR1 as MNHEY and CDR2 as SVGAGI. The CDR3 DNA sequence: TGTGCCAGCAGCCTTACAGGGAATTACGATCAGCCCCAGCATTTT. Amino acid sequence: CASSLTGNYDQPQHF.

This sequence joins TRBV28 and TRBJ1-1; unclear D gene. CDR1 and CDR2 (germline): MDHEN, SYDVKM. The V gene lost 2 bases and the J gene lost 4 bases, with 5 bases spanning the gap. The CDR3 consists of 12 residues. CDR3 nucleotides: TGTGCCAGCAGTTTACCCATCACTGAAGCTTTCTTT. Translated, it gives CASSLPITEAFF.